This is a list of T cell receptor beta chains from one sample in a study of blood T cell repertoires in COVID-19. Clones were read by immunoSEQ multiplex PCR, and TCRdb kept only the in-frame ones, dropping some. The sample records about 240,000 clones, roughly 87% being singletons. The specimen sequenced was peripheral blood. The source is a man between 60 and 70 years old who had recovered from COVID-19. CDR3s include the opening cysteine and the closing phenylalanine or tryptophan. The D gene is left open where the match is weak. Where a row states a size, it is once, few, many or the class of an expanded clone; other rows omit it.

size	J	V	D	CDR3	DNA
NA	TRBJ2-2	TRBV28	TRBD1	CASSFWTGGPGELFF	TGTGCCAGCAGTTTCTGGACAGGGGGCCCCGGGGAGCTGTTTTTT
NA	TRBJ1-1	TRBV30	NA	CAWSVRGGTEAFF	TGTGCCTGGAGTGTACGGGGGGGCACTGAAGCTTTCTTT
NA	TRBJ1-5	TRBV25-1	TRBD1	CASSECAGGWYSNQPQHF	TGTGCCAGCAGTGAATGCGCAGGGGGCTGGTATAGCAATCAGCCCCAGCATTTT
NA	TRBJ2-1	TRBV2	NA	CASSALAYEQFF	TGTGCCAGCAGTGCCTTAGCTTATGAGCAGTTCTTC
NA	TRBJ2-2	TRBV2	TRBD1	CASSSGQSNTGELFF	TGTGCCAGCAGTTCGGGACAGTCGAACACCGGGGAGCTGTTTTTT
NA	TRBJ2-7	TRBV7-9	TRBD1	CASSPISAGGSYEQYF	TGTGCCAGCAGCCCAATTTCGGCAGGGGGCTCCTACGAGCAGTACTTC
NA	TRBJ1-6	TRBV7-9	NA	CASSYFTGYNSPLHF	TGTGCCAGCAGCTACTTTACAGGGTATAATTCACCCCTCCACTTT
once	TRBJ2-1	TRBV2	TRBD2	CASSILAGGRDEQFF	TGTGCCAGCAGCATACTAGCGGGGGGGCGGGATGAGCAGTTCTTC
NA	TRBJ2-2	TRBV4-1	NA	CASSQLLGAGELFF	TGCGCCAGCAGCCAACTTCTAGGGGCCGGGGAGCTGTTTTTT
NA	TRBJ2-4	TRBV5-1	NA	CASSLGGRKYF	TGCGCCAGCAGCTTGGGGGGCAGAAAGTACTTC
NA	TRBJ2-3	TRBV2	NA	CASSDGGADTDTQYF	TGTGCCAGCAGTGATGGGGGGGCTGACACAGATACGCAGTATTTT
NA	TRBJ1-1	TRBV12-3/TRBV12-4	TRBD1	CASSYRGFAEAFF	TGTGCCAGCAGTTACAGGGGGTTTGCTGAAGCTTTCTTT
once	TRBJ1-1	TRBV3-1/TRBV3-2	TRBD1	CASSQSSGGGYAEAFF	TGTGCCAGCAGCCAAAGTTCAGGGGGAGGTTATGCTGAAGCTTTCTTT
NA	TRBJ2-7	TRBV11-3	NA	CASSWAASPSYEQYF	TGTGCCAGCAGTTGGGCCGCCAGTCCCTCCTACGAGCAGTACTTC
NA	TRBJ2-1	TRBV24-1	NA	CATSDLGRDSYNEQFF	TGTGCCACCAGTGATTTGGGGCGGGACTCCTACAATGAGCAGTTCTTC
NA	TRBJ1-5	TRBV5-1	NA	CASSPQGNQPQHF	TGCGCCAGCAGCCCCCAGGGGAATCAGCCCCAGCATTTT
NA	TRBJ1-2	TRBV6-1	TRBD1	CASSVTPGQGADGYTF	TGTGCCAGCAGTGTGACTCCGGGACAGGGGGCAGATGGCTACACCTTC
NA	TRBJ1-1	TRBV5-1	NA	CASSLTHGLNTEAFF	TGCGCCAGCAGCTTGACCCACGGGTTAAACACTGAAGCTTTCTTT
NA	TRBJ2-3	TRBV4-1	TRBD2	CASSQEITRGVPTDTQYF	TGCGCCAGCAGCCAAGAGATCACGCGGGGGGTTCCCACAGATACGCAGTATTTT
NA	TRBJ1-1	TRBV28	NA	CASTPVRGAGEAFF	TGTGCCAGCACCCCCGTCCGGGGGGCTGGGGAAGCTTTCTTT
once	TRBJ2-1	TRBV3-1/TRBV3-2	TRBD2	CASSQSSGGNEQFF	TGTGCCAGCAGCCAATCTAGCGGGGGCAATGAGCAGTTCTTC
NA	TRBJ2-5	TRBV6-1	TRBD2	CASSEIGLAGRETQYF	TGTGCCAGCAGTGAAATCGGGCTAGCGGGGCGAGAGACCCAGTACTTC
NA	TRBJ1-5	TRBV19	NA	CASSSNLNQPQHF	TGTGCCAGTAGTTCTAATCTAAATCAGCCCCAGCATTTT
once	TRBJ1-3	TRBV5-1	NA	CASSLGGNSGNTIYF	TGCGCCAGCAGCTTAGGAGGGAACTCTGGAAACACCATATATTTT
NA	TRBJ2-2	TRBV5-4	TRBD2	CASSGRGGTGELFF	TGTGCCAGCTCCGGGCGGGGGGGCACCGGGGAGCTGTTTTTT
NA	TRBJ2-7	TRBV5-1	TRBD1	CASSLAKGQGLGEQYF	TGCGCCAGCAGCTTGGCCAAGGGACAGGGATTAGGGGAGCAGTACTTC
NA	TRBJ1-6	TRBV10-3	TRBD1	CAISAGQGPLHF	TGTGCCATCAGCGCGGGACAGGGTCCCCTCCACTTT
NA	TRBJ1-3	TRBV24-1	NA	CATSDLLDGDTSGNTIYF	TGTGCCACCAGTGATTTGCTAGATGGGGACACCTCTGGAAACACCATATATTTT
NA	TRBJ1-4	TRBV5-4	NA	CASSLVPGEKLFF	TGTGCCAGCAGCTTGGTCCCGGGGGAAAAACTGTTTTTT
NA	TRBJ2-1	TRBV9	TRBD1	CASSPIWTGSNEQFF	TGTGCCAGCAGCCCAATTTGGACAGGGAGCAATGAGCAGTTCTTC